One T cell receptor beta chain is described in this entry. This clonotype occurred many times. The target of this receptor is not known. Base qualities are not recorded, but no much larger clone differs from it by a single base. This was a case-control study nested in a cohort of healthcare workers in London, UK, who had nasopharyngeal swab PCR tests and blood samples taken every week. Between 23 and 31 March 2020, the week of the UK lockdown, healthcare workers were enrolled and then followed up weekly for as long as 16 weeks. This sample stems from a study of early T cells in non-severe SARS-CoV-2 infection (dated by TCRdb to 2020 to 2022). As for the study more broadly: Because TCR sequencing was done on bulk RNA from unsorted whole blood, the alpha and beta chains could not be paired.

The CDR3 numbers 14 residues from cysteine through phenylalanine. CDR3 DNA is the only sequence kept; it has 42 bases, read in frame from the first base. V was cut back by 3 bases and J by 6 bases, leaving a gap of 14 bases between them. General study outcomes and caveats: Matching against VDJdb was skewed toward anti-spike CD8 responses, likely underestimated virus-specific expansions, and missed private and CD4 specificities.

Preparation of the library involved 5' RACE. The sequencing machine was a NextSeq 500. To correct for sequencing error and PCR bias, the TCR library protocol tagged individual cDNA molecules with unique molecular identifiers. Sequencing covered both TCR alpha and beta chains, and within each sample the abundances of alpha and beta sequences were tightly co-correlated. The study's own analysis went as follows. V gene, J gene and CDR3 annotation of TCR sequences was performed with Decombinator V4. TCRs were defined as expanded if a significant change between any two time points was detected under a Poisson model with p below 0.0001. TCR abundances were normalised to the total number of TCRs sequenced per sample and were expressed as counts per million. TRAV1-2 paired with TRAJ12, TRAJ20 or TRAJ33 defined MAIT TCRs, while TRAV10 paired with TRAJ18 defined iNKT TCRs. VDJdb, accessed 1 November 2021, was searched for CMV, EBV and SARS-CoV-2 annotated TCRs, with TCRs annotated for multiple antigens excluded. TCRdb itself trimmed the public reads at Q25 with fastp, ran MiXCR and retained productive beta chains. When rows share a CDR3 protein, they turn into one entry using the most common DNA and genes. These V and J calls rely on TCRdb rather than the paper's analysis. In this sample the table shows tens of thousands of distinct CDR3 sequences, roughly a tenth of which occur a single time. The ten largest clones take up around 20% of the sample.

The clonotype originates from an adult who was a healthcare worker with PCR-confirmed SARS-CoV-2 infection or an uninfected control (not recorded which). The chain is assembled from TRBV12-3 or TRBV12-4 and TRBJ1-2; confidence is insufficient to name the D gene. What was sequenced was whole blood. The CDR3 here reads CASSFTGREDGYTF. Here is the DNA: TGTGCCAGCAGTTTCACGGGGAGGGAGGATGGCTACACCTTC.